Shown below are 21 T cell receptor beta chains from a single sample sequenced in a study of vaccination and CD4 T cells after COVID-19. Treatment noted: approximately 10-day PBMC culture with coronavirus spike peptide pools or control peptides (ViraFEST assay). These TCRs are of unknown antigen specificity. The Oncomine TCR Beta short-read assay was applied to DNA of cultured CD4+ T cells. TCRdb redid the calling of the PCR reads with MiXCR, one entry per CDR3 protein. The repertoire holds around 19,000 distinct CDR3 sequences, with approximately 46% as singletons. Sequenced here: CD4+ T cells from blood, cultured in vitro, sampled before SARS-CoV-2 vaccination. These receptors were taken from a human donor who had recovered from COVID-19.

V usage is TRBV7-9 and J usage is TRBJ2-5; D unclear. Per the germline V gene, CDR1 is SEHNR and CDR2 is FQNEAQ (reference sequence). V lost 4 bases and J 5 bases, leaving 8 bases between the germline ends. This CDR3 contains 12 residues. The CDR3 sequence is CASSWGEETQYF. The CDR3 coding sequence is TGTGCCAGCAGCTGGGGTGAGGAGACCCAGTACTTC.

The chain uses TRBV24-1 and TRBJ1-5; the D is unclear. CDR3 length: 20 residues. From germline, CDR1 is KGHDR and CDR2 SFDVKD. The V end lost 0 bases, the J end lost 0 bases, and 20 bases lay between the germline ends. CDR3 in amino acids: CATSDLIPGPLKYSNQPQHF. CDR3 bases: TGTGCCACCAGTGATTTGATCCCAGGCCCTCTAAAATATAGCAATCAGCCCCAGCATTTT.

The J gene is TRBJ1-1, the V gene TRBV7-2; 8 nucleotides align to TRBD1. Germline-derived CDR1 and CDR2 are SGHTA and FQGNSA. This CDR3 spans 14 amino acids. V gave up 7 bases and J gave up 6 bases; unmatched junction bases: 10. In nucleotides, the CDR3 is TGTGCCAGCAAAGGAAGTCCAGGGGGCTCTGAAGCTTTCTTT. Amino acids: CASKGSPGGSEAFF.

This clonotype was counted between two and nine times. CDR3 in amino acids: CASSQAGRIIGYTF. The CDR3 DNA reads as TGTGCCAGCAGTCAAGCGGGACGGATAATTGGCTACACCTTC. V usage is TRBV7-9 and J usage is TRBJ1-2, with a tentative D call TRBD1 (5 bases). Trimming removed 6 bases from V and 7 bases from J, with 18 bases in between. CDR1 and CDR2 from the germline V gene are SEHNR and FQNEAQ (reference sequence). This CDR3 contains 14 residues.

This rearrangement joins TRBV12-3 or TRBV12-4 to TRBJ2-7; D remains ambiguous. The CDR3 length is 13 residues. V was cut by 3 bases and J by 3 bases, with 9 bases left in between. The CDR3: CASSFKGSYEQYF. CDR3 DNA: TGTGCCAGCAGTTTCAAGGGTAGCTACGAGCAGTACTTC.

In this sample, this clonotype turned up a few times. V usage is TRBV20-1 and J usage is TRBJ1-1, with 12 bases aligning to TRBD1. The germline V gene encodes CDR1 DFQATT and CDR2 SNEGSKA (reference sequence). There are 19 residues in the CDR3. V dropped 6 bases and J dropped 3; count of bases not matched to a gene: 20. Written as DNA, the CDR3 is TGCAGTGCCCGGGACAGGGGGCGCGGGGGGGGGCTACGGGACACTGAAGCTTTCTTT. Its protein product is CSARDRGRGGGLRDTEAFF.

The chain recombines TRBV30 with TRBJ2-5, with TRBD1 identical over 7 bases. Germline V gene sequence: CDR1 GTSNPN, CDR2 SVGIG (reference sequence). CDR3 size: 14 residues. The junction had 6 bases not matched to a gene; V was cut back by 1 base and J by 4 bases. CDR3 sequence (DNA): TGTGCCTGGAGTGCCGAGGGGGCGCGAGAGACCCAGTACTTC. It encodes CAWSAEGARETQYF.

The chain joins TRBV27 to TRBJ1-1, with D uncertain. The V end lost 7 bases, the J end lost 3 bases, and 18 bases lay between the germline ends. CDR1 MNHEY and CDR2 SMNVEV come from the germline V gene (reference sequence). The CDR3 totals 15 residues. The CDR3 region is CASTLNGQADTEAFF. DNA for the CDR3: TGTGCCAGCACCCTAAACGGGCAGGCGGACACTGAAGCTTTCTTT.

The V gene is TRBV28, the J gene TRBJ2-3, with D possibly TRBD2 on 6 matching bases. V dropped 6 bases and J dropped 6 bases, with 19 bases sitting between them. CDR1 is MDHEN, CDR2 SYDVKM, per germline. The CDR3 length is 15 residues. The CDR3 bases are TGTGCCAGCAGCCAACCCGGGCGGAGGGGCGATACGCAGTATTTT. Translated: CASSQPGRRGDTQYF.

This clonotype was seen a handful of times. V and J are TRBV6-1 and TRBJ2-5; 7 positions agree with TRBD2. Trimming took 7 bases from V and 5 from J; bases not matched to a gene: 7. The CDR3 extends over 13 amino acids. Germline lookup yields CDR1 MNHNS and CDR2 SASEGT. The CDR3 nucleotides read TGTGCCAGCAATGACGGGAGGAAGGAGACCCAGTACTTC. Protein: CASNDGRKETQYF.

This chain links TRBV5-4 with TRBJ1-5; D may be TRBD1 (5 bases). CDR3 length equals 14 residues. Per the germline V gene, CDR1 is SGHNT and CDR2 is YYREEE (reference sequence). V was shortened by 2 bases and J by 5 bases, with 11 bases between the two germline ends. CDR3: CASSFNGRDQPQHF. In DNA, the CDR3 is TGTGCCAGCAGCTTCAATGGCAGGGATCAGCCCCAGCATTTT. Looking up the rest from reference TRBV5-4 and TRBJ1-5 gives the full variable domain: ETGVTQSPTHLIKTRGQQVTLRCSSQSGHNTVSWYQQALGQGPQFIFQYYREEENGRGNFPPRFSGLQFPNYSSELNVNALELDDSALYLCASSFNGRDQPQHFGDGTRLSIL.

The rearrangement links TRBV6-2 or TRBV6-3 to TRBJ1-6; perhaps TRBD1 as D (6 bases). Germline values: CDR1 MNHEY, CDR2 SVGEGT. The CDR3 is made up of 15 amino acids. Trimming pared 5 bases from V and 7 bases from J, leaving 15 bases between. CDR3 region: CASSGARGVNSPLHF. Written as DNA, the CDR3 is TGTGCCAGCAGTGGAGCCAGGGGAGTCAATTCACCCCTCCACTTT.

The chain uses TRBV6-2 or TRBV6-3 and TRBJ1-5, with a possible D match to TRBD1 (6 bases). Germline-derived CDR1 and CDR2 are MNHEY and SVGEGT. With 4 bases removed from V and 7 bases from J, the gap between germline ends came to 17 bases. This CDR3 contains 15 residues. As DNA, the CDR3 is TGTGCCAGCAGTTGGGCGGCGGGACATGGGCAGCCCCAGCATTTT. It specifies CASSWAAGHGQPQHF.

The CDR3 DNA is TGTGCCAGCAGTTTAGATGGTAGCGGGGGTCAAGGGGGTACGCAGTATTTT. It is translated as CASSLDGSGGQGGTQYF. V gene TRBV12-3 or TRBV12-4 combines with J gene TRBJ2-3; TRBD2 matches at 9 bases. J was trimmed by 8 bases and V by 1 base; bases with no gene match: 13. The CDR3 is made up of 17 amino acids.

The V and J genes are TRBV7-3 and TRBJ2-1, with 8 bases matching TRBD2. This CDR3 is 15 amino acids long. Germline CDR1 is SGHTA and CDR2 is FQGTGA. Trimming at V came to 6 bases and at J to 5 bases, leaving 9 bases not matched to a gene. CDR3 in amino acids: CASSVSGKWDNEQFF. The CDR3 DNA is TGTGCCAGCAGTGTTAGCGGGAAATGGGACAATGAGCAGTTCTTC.

This clonotype was counted between two and nine times. The chain has TRBV6-1 and TRBJ1-5; 7 nucleotides agree with TRBD1. Looked up from germline, CDR1 is MNHNS and CDR2 is SASEGT. The ends lost 6 bases at V and 5 bases at J; junction bases unmatched: 10. The CDR3 is 15 amino acids. The CDR3 loop reads CASSPTGSGDQPQHF. Here the CDR3 DNA reads TGTGCCAGCAGCCCGACAGGGTCCGGGGATCAGCCCCAGCATTTT.

The chain links TRBV5-5 to TRBJ2-5; TRBD2 matches at 10 bases. This CDR3 has 16 amino acids. Unmatched junction bases numbered 6, after V lost 3 bases and J lost 1 base. CDR1 and CDR2 from the germline V gene are SGHKS and YYEKEE (reference sequence). The CDR3 DNA is TGTGCCAGCAGCTCTAGCGGGAGCTATTTCCAAGAGACCCAGTACTTC. Its translation is CASSSSGSYFQETQYF.

The CDR3 reads CASTLGTYSYEQYF. CDR3 bases: TGTGCCAGCACCTTGGGAACCTACTCCTACGAGCAGTACTTC. J is TRBJ2-7 and V is TRBV6-2 or TRBV6-3; no reliable D call. V was cut by 7 bases and J by 0 bases, with 13 bases left in between. Germline-derived CDR1 and CDR2 are MNHEY and SVGEGT. The CDR3 contains 14 residues.

The V and J genes are TRBV6-5 and TRBJ2-7, with unresolved D. V dropped 0 bases and J dropped 5 bases, with 8 bases sitting between them. CDR3 length: 13 residues. Germline values: CDR1 MNHEY, CDR2 SVGAGI. Here the CDR3 reads CASSYSIVNEQYF. CDR3 coding DNA: TGTGCCAGCAGTTACTCGATAGTTAACGAGCAGTACTTC.

The chain joins TRBV19 to TRBJ1-4; D remains unclear. CDR1 and CDR2 from the germline V gene are LNHDA and SQIVND (reference sequence). Trimming stripped 5 bases from V and 7 bases from J, with 20 bases between. The CDR3 length is 16 residues. This CDR3 is CASSPLEEEAVEKLFF. Here the CDR3 DNA reads TGTGCCAGTAGTCCACTAGAGGAGGAGGCGGTTGAAAAACTGTTTTTT.

In its sample, this clonotype was seen a few times. This chain links TRBV20-1 with TRBJ1-1; D remains ambiguous. CDR1 is DFQATT and CDR2 is SNEGSKA in the germline V gene (reference sequence). Deletions cut 1 base from V and 0 bases from J, with 9 bases between. This CDR3 spans 14 amino acids. CDR3 sequence: CSARAPGLNTEAFF. CDR3 nucleotides: TGCAGTGCTAGAGCCCCGGGCCTGAACACTGAAGCTTTCTTT.